This T cell receptor beta chain is from a study of blood T cell repertoires in COVID-19. The CDR3 has 15 amino acids. Trimming removed 4 bases from V and 9 bases from J; junction bases left unmatched: 12. Germline CDR1 MNHEY, CDR2 SVGAGI. Some clones are missing from TCRdb's copy, which holds only in-frame ones; the method was immunoSEQ multiplex PCR. The table has about 70,000 clones, 65% to 90% seen once. This clone was detected a few times. This clonotype was sampled from a woman aged 55-70 years with acute or convalescent COVID-19. The source material was peripheral blood. The chain links TRBV6-5 to TRBJ2-1; 7 positions match TRBD1. The CDR3 sequence is CASSLLPGTESEQFF. Here the CDR3 DNA reads TGTGCCAGCAGTTTACTACCCGGGACAGAAAGTGAGCAGTTCTTC.